This T cell receptor (beta chain) appears in the sequencing data of a study of T cell repertoires in cytomegalovirus infection. Study in general: Researchers turned to recently identified HLA-C-restricted CMV epitopes as well as well-studied HLA-B-restricted ones. Signatures in public TCR beta sequences pointed to both CMV infection and matching HLA type.

Broader study findings: The ex vivo response showed dominance by HLA-C-restricted CMV-specific TCR beta clonotypes. Identification of carriers of CMV plus the relevant HLA was achieved through cumulative public TCR beta family frequency.

Each CDR3 protein is one row after TCRdb ran MiXCR on the reads. The data contain approximately 110,000 distinct CDR3 sequences, under 50% of them singletons. V shed 4 bases and J shed 3 bases, with 15 bases lying between them. This CDR3 contains 15 residues. Germline loops: CDR1 SGHNT, CDR2 YENEEA. About this clonotype itself: Antigen: not known.

This sequence originates from a human donor in good health (CMV status not recorded). Some clones in this sample may be carry-over from other donors' samples. V gene TRBV11-3 combines with J gene TRBJ1-1, with D perhaps TRBD1 (6 bases). This material consisted of CD8+ T cells from cultured PBMCs, taken from culture after CMV antigen stimulation. The CDR3 sequence: CASSSSGYRDTEAFF. In nucleotides, the CDR3 is TGTGCCAGCAGCTCCTCAGGGTACAGGGACACTGAAGCTTTCTTT.